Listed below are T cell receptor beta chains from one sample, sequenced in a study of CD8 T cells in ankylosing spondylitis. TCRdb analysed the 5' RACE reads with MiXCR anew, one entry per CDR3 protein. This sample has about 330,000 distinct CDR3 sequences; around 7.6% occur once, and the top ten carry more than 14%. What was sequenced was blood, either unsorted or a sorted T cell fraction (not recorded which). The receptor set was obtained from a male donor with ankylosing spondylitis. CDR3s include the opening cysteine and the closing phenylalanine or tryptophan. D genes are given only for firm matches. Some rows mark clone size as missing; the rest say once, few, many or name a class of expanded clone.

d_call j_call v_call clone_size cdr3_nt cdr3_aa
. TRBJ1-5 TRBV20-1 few TGCAGTGGGGGGCGAGGGGAGGATCAGCCCCAGCATTTT CSGGRGEDQPQHF
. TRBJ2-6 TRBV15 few TGTGCCACCAGCAGAGATGTCAGACCCTCTGGGGCCAACGTCCTGACTTTC CATSRDVRPSGANVLTF
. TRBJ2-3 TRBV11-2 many TGTGCCAGCAGCCCCTTAGGGGGAATCACAGATACGCAGTATTTT CASSPLGGITDTQYF
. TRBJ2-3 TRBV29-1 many TGCAGCGTTCCAGATACGCAGTATTTT CSVPDTQYF
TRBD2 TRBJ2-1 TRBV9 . TGTGCCAGCAGCGTAGTTGGACTAGCTTTGGATGAGCAGTTCTTC CASSVVGLALDEQFF
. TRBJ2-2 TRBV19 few TGTGCCAGCCGGGACACTGCTCAGTCCGGGGAGCTGTTTTTT CASRDTAQSGELFF
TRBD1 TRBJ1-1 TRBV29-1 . TGCAGCGTGGGACAGTTGAACACTGAAGCTTTCTTT CSVGQLNTEAFF
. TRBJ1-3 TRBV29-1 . TGCAGCGTTGATGGCCCTGGAAACACCATATATTTT CSVDGPGNTIYF
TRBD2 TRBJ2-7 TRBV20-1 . TGCAGTGCTCCAGAGACAGAGCGGGGGTCTTTTGAGCAGTACTTC CSAPETERGSFEQYF
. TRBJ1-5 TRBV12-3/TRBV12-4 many TGTGCCAGCAGTCTTCAGGGGATTAGTCAGCCCCAGCATTTT CASSLQGISQPQHF
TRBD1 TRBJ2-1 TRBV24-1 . TGTGCCACCAGTGATCCCGACAGGGGGTTCTACAATGAGCAGTTCTTC CATSDPDRGFYNEQFF
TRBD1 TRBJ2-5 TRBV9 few TGTGCCAGCAGCGCCATCCCGGGACAGGGACTAGAGACCCAGTACTTC CASSAIPGQGLETQYF
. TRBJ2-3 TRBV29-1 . TGCAGCGTTGGAGACGCCCCGGGCGGGCAGTATTTT CSVGDAPGGQYF
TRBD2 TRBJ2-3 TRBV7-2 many TGTGCCAGCAGCCGTCGCAGCGGGAGGGGAGATACGCAGTATTTT CASSRRSGRGDTQYF
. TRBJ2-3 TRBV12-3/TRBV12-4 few TGTGCCAGCAACCTAGGTCAGGGAAGCACAGATACGCAGTATTTT CASNLGQGSTDTQYF
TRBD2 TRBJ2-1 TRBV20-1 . TGCAGTGCTAGCTCTAGCGGGCGATACAATGAGCAGTTCTTC CSASSSGRYNEQFF
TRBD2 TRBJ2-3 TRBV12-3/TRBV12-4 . TGTGCCAGCAGCTCCGCGGGAGGACGGGCTCGGGCGCAGTATTTT CASSSAGGRARAQYF
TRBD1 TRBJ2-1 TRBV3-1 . TGTGCCAGCAGCCAGACAGGGCACTACAATGAGCAGTTCTTC CASSQTGHYNEQFF
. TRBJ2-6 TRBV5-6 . TGTGCCAGCAGCTTAGTAATGGGGAGCTCTGGGGCCAACGTCCTGACTTTC CASSLVMGSSGANVLTF
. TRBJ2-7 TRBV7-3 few TGTGCCAGCAGCTCAGACCACTGGGACGAGCAGTACTTC CASSSDHWDEQYF
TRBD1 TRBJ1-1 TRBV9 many TGTGCCAGCAGCGTAGCAGGGGGCAAGAACACTGAAGCTTTCTTT CASSVAGGKNTEAFF
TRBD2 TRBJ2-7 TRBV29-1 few TGCAGCGCCCGAACTAGCGGGAGGAACTACGAGCAGTACTTC CSARTSGRNYEQYF
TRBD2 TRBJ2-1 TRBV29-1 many TGCAGCGTTGCGGGACTAGCGGAGATCTACAATGAGCAGTTCTTC CSVAGLAEIYNEQFF
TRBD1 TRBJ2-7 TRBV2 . TGTGCCAGCAGAGCTTCAGGGACAGGGGAAAACGAGCAGTACTTC CASRASGTGENEQYF
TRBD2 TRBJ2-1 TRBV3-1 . TGTGCCTCCTGCAAGCAGGTCCGGACTAGCGGGAACATCTACAATGAGCAGTTCTTC CASCKQVRTSGNIYNEQFF
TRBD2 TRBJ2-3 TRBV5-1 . TGCGCCAGCGGGGGGACTAGCGGGAGAGATACGCAGTATTTT CASGGTSGRDTQYF
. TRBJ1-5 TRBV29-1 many TGCAGCGTACAAAAGGGAGGACAGCCCCAGCATTTT CSVQKGGQPQHF
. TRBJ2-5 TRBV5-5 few TGTGCCAGCAGCTTGTATGATCCAGCACGAGAGACCCAGTACTTC CASSLYDPARETQYF
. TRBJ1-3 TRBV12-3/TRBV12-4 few TGTGCCAGCAGGGACAGCTCTGGAAACACCATATATTTT CASRDSSGNTIYF
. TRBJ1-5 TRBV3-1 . TGTGCCAGCAGCCCCTGGCGGGAGGGTCTTCAGCCCCAGCATTTT CASSPWREGLQPQHF
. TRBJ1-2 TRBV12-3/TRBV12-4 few TGTGCCAGCAGTTTAGCGCCCGGCAATGGCTACACCTTC CASSLAPGNGYTF
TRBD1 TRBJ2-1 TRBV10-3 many TGTGCCACCACCACGGACAGGGTTCGTACGTTCTTC CATTTDRVRTFF
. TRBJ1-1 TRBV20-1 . TGCAGTGCTAGAGGAGGGCAAAGTATGGAGAAAGCTTTCTTT CSARGGQSMEKAFF
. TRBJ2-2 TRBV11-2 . TGTGCCAGCAGCAACACAGGGAGGACCGGGGAGCTGTTTTTT CASSNTGRTGELFF
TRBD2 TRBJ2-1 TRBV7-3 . TGTGCCAGCAGCTTACTAGCGGGTCCCGAGGACGTGCAGTTCTTC CASSLLAGPEDVQFF
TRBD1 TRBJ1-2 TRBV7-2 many TGTGCCAGCAGCCTAGAGGGGGCGAACTATGGCTACACCTTC CASSLEGANYGYTF
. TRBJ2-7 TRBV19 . TGTGCCAGTAGTATAGTCGGAGGGGAACCCTACGAGCAGTACTTC CASSIVGGEPYEQYF
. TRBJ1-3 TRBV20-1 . TGCAGTGCGGTGTACCCTGGGACTTCTCAAGGAAACACCATATATTTT CSAVYPGTSQGNTIYF
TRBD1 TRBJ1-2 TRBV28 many TGTGCCAGCAGGAGGACAGGGGACTATGGCTACACCTTC CASRRTGDYGYTF
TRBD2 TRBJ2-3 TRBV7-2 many TGTGCCAGCAGCTTAGTTGGGACTAGCACCCCAGATACGCAGTATTTT CASSLVGTSTPDTQYF
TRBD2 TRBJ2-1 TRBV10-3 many TGTGCCATCAGTTTTTCCGGGAGGGAATACAATGAGCAGTTCTTC CAISFSGREYNEQFF
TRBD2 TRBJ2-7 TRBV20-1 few TGCAGTGCCATTCAAAGGCTCGGGACTAGCGGGAGATCCTACGAGCAGTACTTC CSAIQRLGTSGRSYEQYF
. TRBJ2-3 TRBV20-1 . TGCAGTGCTTTACCCCTCGACAGAGCGAGCACAGATACGCAGTATTTT CSALPLDRASTDTQYF
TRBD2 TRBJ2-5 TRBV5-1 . TGCGCCAGCAGCGTCCCGGGAGGGTACCAAGAGACCCAGTACTTC CASSVPGGYQETQYF
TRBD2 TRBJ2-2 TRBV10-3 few TGTGCCATCAGTGAGCCGACTAGCGGTTCGTTCCCCGGGGAGCTGTTTTTT CAISEPTSGSFPGELFF
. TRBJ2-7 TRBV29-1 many TGCAGCGTTGTATCCGGGCCCCCCTACGAGCAGTACTTC CSVVSGPPYEQYF
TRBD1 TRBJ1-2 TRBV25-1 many TGTGCCAGCAGTGGGGACAGCTATGGCTACACCTTC CASSGDSYGYTF
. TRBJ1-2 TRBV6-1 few TGTGCCAGCAGTCCTTGGGGGGTTGTCGGCTACACCTTC CASSPWGVVGYTF
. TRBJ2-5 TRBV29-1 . TGCAGCGTTGAAGTTGGGGGGAGAGAGACCCAGTACTTC CSVEVGGRETQYF
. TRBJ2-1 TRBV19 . TGTGCCAGTAGTATTTTTGAGCTCCACAATGAGCAGTTCTTC CASSIFELHNEQFF
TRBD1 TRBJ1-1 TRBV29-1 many TGCAGCGCAGGGGACAGGAACACTGAAGCTTTCTTT CSAGDRNTEAFF
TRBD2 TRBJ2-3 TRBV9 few TGTGCCAGCAGTAAGCGGGAGGGCCCAGATACGCAGTATTTT CASSKREGPDTQYF
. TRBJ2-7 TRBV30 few TGTGCCTGGAGCTCGGGACTCCGCGACGAGCAGTACTTC CAWSSGLRDEQYF
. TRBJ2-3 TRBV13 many TGTGCCAGCAGCTCCCGGGCCCAGGGCGCCACAGATACGCAGTATTTT CASSSRAQGATDTQYF